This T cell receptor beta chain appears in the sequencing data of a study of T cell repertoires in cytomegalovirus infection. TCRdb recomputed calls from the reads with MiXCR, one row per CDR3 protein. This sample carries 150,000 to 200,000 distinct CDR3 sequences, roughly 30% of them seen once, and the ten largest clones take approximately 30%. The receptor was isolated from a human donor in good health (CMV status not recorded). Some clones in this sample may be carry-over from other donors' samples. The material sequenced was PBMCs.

The CDR3 coding sequence is TGTGCCAGCAGCTTAGATAGTTTATACAATCAGCCCCAGCATTTT. Translation gives CASSLDSLYNQPQHF. The chain employs TRBV11-2 and TRBJ1-5; no clear D gene. Germline V gene data show CDR1 as SGHAT and CDR2 as FQNNGV. There are 15 residues in the CDR3. V was pared by 0 bases and J by 3 bases, with 9 bases between.